The next 5 T cell receptor beta chains were all read from a single sample in a study of technical replicates of blood from several donors. Sequenced by immunoSEQ multiplex PCR; TCRdb stores in-frame clones only, minus some. Here the sample spans just under 60,000 clones, around 92% being singletons. Sequences were obtained from PBMCs. These receptors came from a human donor in good health. Some clones in this sample may be carry-over from other donors' samples.

The genes are TRBV5-4 and TRBJ2-7; TRBD1 matches 11 bases. The CDR3 is 17 residues long. Germline V gene lookup returns CDR1 SGHNT and CDR2 YYREEE (reference sequence). The V segment lost 1 base and the J segment 5 bases; nucleotides outside the gene matches: 11. The CDR3 loop is CASSLMGGDRGFDEQYF. The CDR3 nucleotides are TGTGCCAGCAGCTTGATGGGGGGGGACAGGGGGTTCGACGAGCAGTACTTC.

The V gene is TRBV30, the J gene TRBJ1-4; D is unresolved. V was pared by 7 bases and J by 3 bases, with 12 bases between. Germline values: CDR1 GTSNPN, CDR2 SVGIG (reference sequence). The CDR3 runs to 13 residues. This chain's CDR3 is CALWSGANEKLFF. CDR3 in DNA: TGTGCCTTGTGGTCTGGAGCTAATGAAAAACTGTTTTTT.

CDR3 sequence reads: CASRGSTGGNQPQHF. In DNA form, the CDR3 reads TGTGCCAGCAGGGGGTCCACAGGGGGCAATCAGCCCCAGCATTTT. V usage is TRBV2 and J usage is TRBJ1-5; 7 nucleotides agree with TRBD1. With V trimmed by 6 bases and J by 2 bases, 7 bases remained unmatched. In germline, CDR1 is SNHLY, CDR2 FYNNEI. The CDR3 spans 15 residues.

This chain connects TRBV7-8 to TRBJ2-2; TRBD2 matches at 10 bases. CDR3 length: 17 amino acids. With 1 base clipped from V and 5 bases from J, the junction kept 7 bases outside the gene matches. Looked up from germline, CDR1 is SGHVS and CDR2 is FQNEAQ. The CDR3, as DNA: TGTGCCAGCAGCTTAGAGGTAGCGGGGGGCCCAACCGGGGAGCTGTTTTTT. It translates to CASSLEVAGGPTGELFF.

A single count supports this clone. The V gene is TRBV5-4, the J gene TRBJ2-5, with 9 bases lining up with TRBD2. V lost 2 bases, J lost 4 bases, and 3 bases stayed unmatched. The germline V gene has CDR1 SGHNT and CDR2 YYREEE (reference sequence). This CDR3 has 14 amino acids. The CDR3 DNA sequence: TGTGCCAGCAGCTTTAGCGGGGGCCCAGAGACCCAGTACTTC. It encodes CASSFSGGPETQYF. Supplemented by reference TRBV5-4 and TRBJ2-5, the full variable domain reads ETGVTQSPTHLIKTRGQQVTLRCSSQSGHNTVSWYQQALGQGPQFIFQYYREEENGRGNFPPRFSGLQFPNYSSELNVNALELDDSALYLCASSFSGGPETQYFGPGTRLLVL.